The entry that follows covers one TCR beta chain sequence. The data derive from a study of blood T cell repertoires in COVID-19. V lost 0 bases and J lost 8; bases outside the gene matches: 3. Germline loops: CDR1 LGHNA, CDR2 YNFKEQ. The CDR3 has 14 amino acids. TCRdb's table, derived via immunoSEQ multiplex PCR, lists solely in-frame clones and lacks some. This sample yields around 200,000 clones, of which approximately 80% are seen a single time; 7.4% belongs to the top ten. The source material was PBMCs or T cells enriched from blood (not recorded which). The clonotype originates from a woman aged 35 to 49 with acute COVID-19. The J gene is TRBJ1-2, the V gene TRBV4-2; 10 bases match TRBD1. This CDR3 reads CASSQEGQGYGYTF. In DNA form, the CDR3 reads TGTGCCAGCAGCCAAGAGGGACAGGGGTACGGCTACACCTTC.